The entry that follows covers one T cell receptor beta chain sequence. Antigen unknown. It was from alopecia areata patients that lesional scalp punch biopsies and peripheral blood were collected. These data are taken from a study of CD8+ T cells in alopecia areata. Whole-study context: The duration of tofacitinib was 6 to 18 months, with 6 months off drug afterward.

The CDR3 is made up of 13 amino acids. CDR1 SQVTM and CDR2 ANQGSEA come from the germline V gene. V was cut by 5 bases and J by 0 bases, with 10 bases left in between. RNA extraction was followed by reverse transcription into cDNA, which acted as the sequencing template. Data came from immunoSEQ multiplex PCR; TCRdb stores just in-frame clones and leaves some out. The profile shows 110,000 to 150,000 clones, roughly three fifths of them singletons. General observations from the study: Resident alphabeta T-cell populations of normal skin are likewise subject to sequencing in scalp samples.

This TCR was sampled from a human donor with alopecia areata. The V call is TRBV29-1, the J call TRBJ1-1; D call uncertain. Sequencing used CD4+ T cells sorted from blood, obtained at week 0. The CDR3 DNA reads TGCAGCGTTACCAGGAGAATGAACACTGAAGCTTTCTTT. Its translation is CSVTRRMNTEAFF.